Listed here is a single T cell receptor (beta chain). Per the original data handling: Amplification from reference gene primers served as the basis for estimated nucleated cell counts. The repertoire was sequenced with immunoSEQ multiplex PCR; TCRdb's copy has only in-frame clones and lacks some. V, J and clone size reflect that table, while D and trimming were determined from the DNA. The sample consists of 130,000 to 150,000 clones, roughly 77% of them appearing once. With 5 bases clipped from V and 9 bases from J, the junction kept 6 bases outside the gene matches. The CDR3 has 13 residues. The germline V gene has CDR1 MNHEY and CDR2 SVGAGI. Seattle-derived patients entered the study during active infection and were followed longitudinally. This entry comes from a study of blood T cell repertoires in COVID-19. Turning to the study itself: Samples representing acute and convalescent COVID-19 were sourced from the United States, Italy and Spain.

This TCR derives from a woman aged 70-85 years with COVID-19, enrolled during active disease. V usage is TRBV6-5 and J usage is TRBJ2-2; 7 nucleotides agree with TRBD1. The sample consisted of peripheral blood. CDR3 nucleotide sequence: TGTGCCAGCAGTCGACAGGGTTTTTGGGAGCTGTTTTTT. It encodes CASSRQGFWELFF.